This T cell receptor (beta chain) stems from a study of PD-L1 blockade in urothelial cancer. Study background: Bladder-origin urothelial cancer in males covered twenty-five of 29 patients. At 3 weeks (second dose) and 6 weeks after starting treatment, blood was analyzed.

V lost 5 bases to trimming and J lost 0 bases; unmatched junction nucleotides: 2. Germline values: CDR1 SNHLY, CDR2 FYNNEI. This CDR3 spans 15 amino acids. The time point is: pretreatment peripheral blood. Patients each gave 1 to 8 samples, pretreatment and on-treatment. Into every PCR, synthetic TCR analog templates were spiked. Some clones are missing from TCRdb's copy, which holds only in-frame ones; the method was immunoSEQ multiplex PCR. The repertoire consists of about 130,000 clones, with about four fifths occurring once and the leading ten covering 3% to 4%. In this sample, this clone turned up once.

The TCR comes from a middle-aged man with urothelial cancer. The chain recombines TRBV2 with TRBJ2-2, with TRBD2 identical over 8 bases. The input for sequencing was PBMCs, taken around atezolizumab (anti-PD-L1) treatment. CDR3 bases: TGTGCCAGCAGTAGCGGGAGTGCGAACACCGGGGAGCTGTTTTTT. Translation: CASSSGSANTGELFF.